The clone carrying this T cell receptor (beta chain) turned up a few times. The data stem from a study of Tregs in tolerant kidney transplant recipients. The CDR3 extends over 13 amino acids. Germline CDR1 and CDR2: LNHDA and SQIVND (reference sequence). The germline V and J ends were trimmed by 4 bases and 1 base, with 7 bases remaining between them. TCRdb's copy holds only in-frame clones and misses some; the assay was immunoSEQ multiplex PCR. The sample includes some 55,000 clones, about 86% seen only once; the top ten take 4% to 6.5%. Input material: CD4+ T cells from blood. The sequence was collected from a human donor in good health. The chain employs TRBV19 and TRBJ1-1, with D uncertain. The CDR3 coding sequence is TGTGCCAGTAGTAAGGAAGGGAACACTGAAGCTTTCTTT. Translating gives CASSKEGNTEAFF.